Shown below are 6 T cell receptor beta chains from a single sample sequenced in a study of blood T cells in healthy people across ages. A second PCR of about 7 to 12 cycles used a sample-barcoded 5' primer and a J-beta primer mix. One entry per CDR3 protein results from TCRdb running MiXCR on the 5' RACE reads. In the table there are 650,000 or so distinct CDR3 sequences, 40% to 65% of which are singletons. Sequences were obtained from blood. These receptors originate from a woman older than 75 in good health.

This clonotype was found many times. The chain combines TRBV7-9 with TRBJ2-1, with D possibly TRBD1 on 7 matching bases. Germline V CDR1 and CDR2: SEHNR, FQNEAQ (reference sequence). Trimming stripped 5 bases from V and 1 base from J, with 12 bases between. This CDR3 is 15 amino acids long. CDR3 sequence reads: CASSQGGRSYNEQFF. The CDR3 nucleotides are TGTGCCAGCAGCCAGGGGGGCCGTTCCTACAATGAGCAGTTCTTC.

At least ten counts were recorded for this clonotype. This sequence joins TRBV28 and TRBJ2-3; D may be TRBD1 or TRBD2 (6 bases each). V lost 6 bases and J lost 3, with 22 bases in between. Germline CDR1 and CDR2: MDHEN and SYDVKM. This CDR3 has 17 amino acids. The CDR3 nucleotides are TGTGCCAGCAGCAAACCGATTACAGGGACTCCAACAGATACGCAGTATTTT. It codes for CASSKPITGTPTDTQYF. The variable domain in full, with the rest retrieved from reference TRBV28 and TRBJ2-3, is DVKVTQSSRYLVKRTGEKVFLECVQDMDHENMFWYRQDPGLGLRLIYFSYDVKMKEKGDIPEGYSVSREKKERFSLILESASTNQTSMYLCASSKPITGTPTDTQYFGPGTRLTVL.

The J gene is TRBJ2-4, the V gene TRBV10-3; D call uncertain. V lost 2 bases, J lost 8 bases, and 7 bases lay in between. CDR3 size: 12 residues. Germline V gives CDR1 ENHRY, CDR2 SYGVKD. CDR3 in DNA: TGTGCCATCAGTGAGATTGGGGACATTCAGTACTTC. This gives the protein CAISEIGDIQYF.

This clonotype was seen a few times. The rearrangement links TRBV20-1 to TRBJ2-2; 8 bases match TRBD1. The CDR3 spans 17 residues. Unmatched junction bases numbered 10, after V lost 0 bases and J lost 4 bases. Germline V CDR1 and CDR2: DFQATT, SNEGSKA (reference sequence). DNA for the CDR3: TGCAGTGCTAGAGATCGCGTGACAGGGGTTTTCACCGGGGAGCTGTTTTTT. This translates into CSARDRVTGVFTGELFF.

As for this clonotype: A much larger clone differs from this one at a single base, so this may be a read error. The CDR3 spells CASRVTYGARRTQYF. The CDR3 bases are TGTGCCAGCAGAGTCACTTACGGGGCCCGGCGTACGCAGTATTTT. The genes are TRBV12-3 or TRBV12-4 and TRBJ2-3; D may correspond to TRBD1 or TRBD2 (5 bases each). V dropped 6 bases and J dropped 8 bases, with 21 bases sitting between them. The CDR3 extends over 15 amino acids.

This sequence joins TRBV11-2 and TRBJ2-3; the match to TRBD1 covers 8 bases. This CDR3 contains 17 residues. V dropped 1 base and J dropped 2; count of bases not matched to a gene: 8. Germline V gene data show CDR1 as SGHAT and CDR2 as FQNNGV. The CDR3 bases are TGTGCCAGCAGCTTAGGGGGTCAGGGGGCCTACACAGATACGCAGTATTTT. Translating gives CASSLGGQGAYTDTQYF.